The 32 T cell receptor beta chains listed next were all sequenced from one sample in a study of OX40 agonist ivuxolimab in advanced cancers. Assay used: immunoSEQ multiplex PCR; TCRdb lists only in-frame clones, some missing. The table lists about 100,000 clones, roughly four fifths of them singletons. The sequencing used CD4+ or CD8+ T cells sorted from blood, collected in a trial of the OX40 agonist ivuxolimab. The receptors were sampled from an adult with an advanced solid tumor such as melanoma, head and neck, liver or kidney cancer.

The chain couples TRBV6-1 to TRBJ1-6; D gene ambiguous. V lost 0 bases and J lost 7, with 4 bases in between. Germline V lookup: CDR1 MNHNS, CDR2 SASEGT. This CDR3 contains 13 residues. The CDR3 bases are TGTGCCAGCAGTGAAGCAGAGAATTCACCCCTCCACTTT. The encoded protein is CASSEAENSPLHF.

This chain joins TRBV10-2 and TRBJ2-1, with TRBD2 matching 10 bases. J lost 9 bases, V lost 6 bases, and 8 bases had no gene match. Germline CDR1 WSHSY, CDR2 SAAADI. This CDR3 spans 14 amino acids. CDR3 in amino acids: CASRRLAGIGEQFF. The DNA for the CDR3 is TGCGCCAGCAGAAGACTAGCGGGTATAGGTGAGCAGTTCTTC.

This clone was counted a few times. The chain recombines TRBV21-1 with TRBJ2-7; the D call of TRBD2 is as the table states it, not checked on the DNA. TRBV21-1 is noted as a pseudogene. The CDR3 has 14 amino acids. CDR3 nucleotides: TGTGCCAACTCTACCTGGACTGCCCCCTACGAGCAGTACTTC. It codes for CANSTWTAPYEQYF.

The chain links TRBV6-1 to TRBJ2-3; the match to TRBD2 covers 7 bases. The CDR3 loop spans 13 amino acids. Trimming cost V 7 bases and J 2 bases; bases outside gene matches: 3. CDR1 is MNHNS, CDR2 SASEGT, per germline. For the CDR3, the DNA is TGTGCCAGCAAGGGGAGGGCCACAGATACGCAGTATTTT. It yields the protein CASKGRATDTQYF.

The chain employs TRBV30 and TRBJ1-5; 9 bases agree with TRBD1. V lost 3 bases and J lost 9; bases outside the gene matches: 6. Germline assignment: CDR1 GTSNPN and CDR2 SVGIG (reference sequence). The length of the CDR3 is 13 residues. CDR3 protein: CAWREGTGSPQHF. The CDR3, as DNA: TGTGCCTGGAGAGAAGGGACAGGGTCGCCCCAGCATTTT.

This clone was observed a handful of times. The genes are TRBV10-3 and TRBJ2-7, with 9 nucleotides matching TRBD2. Germline CDR1 is ENHRY and CDR2 is SYGVKD. The CDR3 is 15 amino acids. The J segment lost 3 bases and the V segment lost 5 bases, leaving 8 bases of the junction unmatched. Here the CDR3 DNA reads TGTGCCATCAGTCACACAGCGGGGGGTTTCTACGAGCAGTACTTC. Protein product: CAISHTAGGFYEQYF.

The V gene is TRBV12-5, the J gene TRBJ1-1; the D gene is possibly TRBD1 (5 bases). This CDR3 comprises 14 residues. Germline loops: CDR1 LGHNT, CDR2 FRNRAP. The V end lost 7 bases, the J end lost 5 bases, and 17 bases lay between the germline ends. As DNA, the CDR3 is TGTGCTAGTGCCCCGACCAGGGAGGGGACTGAAGCTTTCTTT. The encoded protein is CASAPTREGTEAFF.

V is TRBV7-9 and J is TRBJ1-1; D possibly corresponds to TRBD1 (6 bases). V was cut by 1 base and J by 0 bases, with 12 bases left in between. Germline V CDR1 and CDR2: SEHNR, FQNEAQ (reference sequence). CDR3 length: 16 residues. The DNA of the CDR3 is TGTGCCAGCAGCTTAGATAACAGGGAACTGAACACTGAAGCTTTCTTT. Translation gives CASSLDNRELNTEAFF. Complete variable domain (other parts from reference TRBV7-9 and TRBJ1-1): DTGVSQNPRHKITKRGQNVTFRCDPISEHNRLYWYRQTLGQGPEFLTYFQNEAQLEKSRLLSDRFSAERPKGSFSTLEIQRTEQGDSAMYLCASSLDNRELNTEAFFGQGTRLTVV.

The chain couples TRBV6-1 to TRBJ1-1, with D uncertain. CDR3 length equals 14 residues. CDR1 is MNHNS, CDR2 SASEGT, per germline. V dropped 4 bases and J dropped 1 base, with 10 bases sitting between them. CDR3 protein: CASSGVAPNTEAFF. Here the CDR3 DNA reads TGTGCCAGCAGTGGGGTGGCTCCGAACACTGAAGCTTTCTTT.

The V gene is TRBV4-1, the J gene TRBJ2-5; D may match TRBD1 or TRBD2 (6 bases each). The end of the DNA aligns better with TRBJ2-7, so the J call may be wrong. This CDR3 has 16 residues. CDR1 is MGHRA and CDR2 is YSYEKL in the germline V gene. This chain's CDR3 is CASSQDSNGGWYEQYF. DNA for the CDR3: TGCGCCAGCAGCCAAGACTCAAACGGGGGCTGGTACGAGCAGTACTTC.

V gene TRBV7-9 combines with J gene TRBJ1-3; 9 bases map to TRBD1. Germline V gene lookup returns CDR1 SEHNR and CDR2 FQNEAQ (reference sequence). The CDR3 covers 16 residues. Trimming took 0 bases from V and 1 from J; bases not matched to a gene: 1. The CDR3 spells CASSLATGGSGNTIYF. As DNA, the CDR3 is TGTGCCAGCAGCTTAGCGACAGGGGGGTCTGGAAACACCATATATTTT.

As regards this clone: This may be a read error: a much more frequent sequence differs by one nucleotide. V is TRBV10-3 and J is TRBJ1-1; D gene ambiguous. CDR1 is ENHRY, CDR2 SYGVKD, per germline. The CDR3 has 13 residues. In DNA, the CDR3 is TGTGCCATCACACTGGGGAAGAACACTGAAACTTTCTTT. The encoded protein is CAITLGKNTETFF.

This clone was counted a few times. The V call is TRBV7-9, the J call TRBJ2-5; TRBD2 matches at 7 bases. Germline loops: CDR1 SEHNR, CDR2 FQNEAQ (reference sequence). CDR3 length equals 14 residues. V shed 5 bases, J shed 1 base, and the junction held 4 bases outside the gene matches. The CDR3 loop reads CASSGDYLQETQYF. Here the CDR3 DNA reads TGTGCCAGCAGCGGGGACTACCTCCAAGAGACCCAGTACTTC. Full variable domain (missing parts from reference TRBV7-9 and TRBJ2-5): DTGVSQNPRHKITKRGQNVTFRCDPISEHNRLYWYRQTLGQGPEFLTYFQNEAQLEKSRLLSDRFSAERPKGSFSTLEIQRTEQGDSAMYLCASSGDYLQETQYFGPGTRLLVL.

The chain carries TRBV2 and TRBJ1-6; TRBD1 matches 10 bases. CDR3 length: 13 amino acids. V trimming: 7 bases; J trimming: 8 bases; junction bases outside the gene matches: 2. Germline V gene lookup returns CDR1 SNHLY and CDR2 FYNNEI. CDR3 in amino acids: CASIGQGDSPLHF. CDR3 nucleotide sequence: TGTGCCAGCATCGGACAGGGGGATTCACCCCTCCACTTT.

V usage is TRBV5-1 and J usage is TRBJ2-7; 13 positions match TRBD2. The CDR3 is 15 amino acids. V lost 4 bases, J lost 6 bases, and 7 bases stayed unmatched. CDR1 and CDR2 from the germline V gene are SGHRS and YFSETQ. The CDR3 is CASSPDGLAGAEQYF. The CDR3 region has the DNA TGCGCCAGCAGCCCAGACGGACTAGCGGGAGCCGAGCAGTACTTC.

This clone was detected a few times. This chain links TRBV14 with TRBJ2-1; D unresolved. Germline-derived CDR1 and CDR2 are SGHDN and FVKESK. This CDR3 has 13 amino acids. Trimming shortened V by 3 bases and J by 5 bases, and 8 bases separated the two germline ends. The chain's CDR3 is CASSQSANNEQFF. The CDR3 region has the DNA TGTGCCAGCAGCCAGTCGGCGAACAATGAGCAGTTCTTC. The whole variable domain, filled in from reference TRBV14 and TRBJ2-1, reads EAGVTQFPSHSVIEKGQTVTLRCDPISGHDNLYWYRRVMGKEIKFLLHFVKESKQDESGMPNNRFLAERTGGTYSTLKVQPAELEDSGVYFCASSQSANNEQFFGPGTRLTVL.

The chain combines TRBV6-4 with TRBJ2-3; 7 bases fit TRBD2. This CDR3 contains 15 residues. V was pared by 7 bases and J by 2 bases, with 9 bases of the junction left unmatched. Germline V lookup: CDR1 MRHNA, CDR2 SNTAGT. The CDR3 loop reads CASTPTAGDTDTQYF. The CDR3 nucleotides read TGTGCCAGCACCCCCACGGCGGGAGACACAGATACGCAGTATTTT.

The chain carries TRBV15 and TRBJ1-1, with 7 nucleotides matching TRBD1. This CDR3 has 17 residues. Germline values: CDR1 LNHNV, CDR2 YYDKDF (reference sequence). V lost 3 bases to trimming and J lost 2 bases; unmatched junction nucleotides: 12. CDR3 protein: CATSSGTGARGNTEAFF. The CDR3, as DNA: TGTGCCACCAGCAGCGGAACAGGGGCCCGGGGCAACACTGAAGCTTTCTTT.

The chain employs TRBV9 and TRBJ2-5; 13 bases match TRBD2. The germline V gene encodes CDR1 SGDLS and CDR2 YYNGEE. The V and J ends lost 0 bases and 1 base, in that order; junction bases with no gene match: 6. The CDR3 has 18 amino acids. The CDR3 nucleotides read TGTGCCAGCAGCGTAGCCTCACTAGCGGGAGGGAGCCAAGAGACCCAGTACTTC. It is translated as CASSVASLAGGSQETQYF.

This chain links TRBV6-5 with TRBJ1-1, with 7 bases aligning to TRBD1. Germline V gene lookup returns CDR1 MNHEY and CDR2 SVGAGI. The V segment lost 8 bases and the J segment 5 bases; nucleotides outside the gene matches: 5. The length of the CDR3 is 12 residues. The CDR3 region has the DNA TGTGCCAGCCGACAGGGTGGGACTGAAGCTTTCTTT. As protein: CASRQGGTEAFF.

This clone appeared a few times. The chain uses TRBV16 and TRBJ1-5, with 9 bases matching TRBD1. The CDR3 length is 14 residues. V gave up 4 bases and J gave up 4 bases; unmatched junction bases: 2. Germline CDR1 and CDR2: KGHSY and FQNENV. CDR3 nucleotides: TGTGCCAGCAGCCCGGGACAGGGAAATCAGCCCCAGCATTTT. Translation: CASSPGQGNQPQHF.

This rearrangement joins TRBV2 to TRBJ1-1; a possible D gene is TRBD1 (6 bases). V lost 6 bases, J lost 6 bases, and 8 bases lay in between. Germline CDR1 reads SNHLY; CDR2 reads FYNNEI. The CDR3 has 11 residues. The CDR3 reads CASRQGAEAFF. The CDR3 nucleotides are TGTGCCAGCAGACAGGGTGCTGAAGCTTTCTTT.

The chain couples TRBV7-2 to TRBJ2-7, with D possibly TRBD2 on 6 matching bases. Per germline, CDR1 SGHTA and CDR2 FQGNSA. Trimming shortened V by 1 base and J by 0 bases, and 10 bases separated the two germline ends. CDR3 length equals 15 residues. The CDR3, as DNA: TGTGCCAGCAGCTTAGGACGGGAGAGCTCCTACGAGCAGTACTTC. It specifies CASSLGRESSYEQYF.

This clone appeared a single time. The V and J genes are TRBV6-4 and TRBJ1-1; 9 nucleotides line up with TRBD1. Germline V gene sequence: CDR1 MRHNA, CDR2 SNTAGT. This CDR3 has 14 amino acids. Trimming took 6 bases from V and 4 from J; bases not matched to a gene: 6. The DNA of the CDR3 is TGTGCCAGCAGCCTACAGGGGGCGAGCACTGAAGCTTTCTTT. The encoded protein is CASSLQGASTEAFF.

The rearrangement links TRBV12-5 to TRBJ2-7; 9 bases fit TRBD1. The trim removed 2 bases at V and 2 bases at J, leaving 13 bases unmatched. The CDR3 totals 18 residues. The germline V gene encodes CDR1 LGHNT and CDR2 FRNRAP. Here the CDR3 reads CASGLPPTGGPPAYEQYF. CDR3 nucleotide sequence: TGTGCTAGTGGTTTGCCCCCTACAGGGGGCCCACCAGCCTACGAGCAGTACTTC.

Notes on this clone: Its ends do not fully match the called genes, so a read error is possible. The sample holds other DNA sequences that translate to the same CDR3. For the CDR3, the DNA is TGTGCTAGCGGTTTCCCCAGGACCCCTAACTATGGTTACACCTTC. This encodes CASGFPRTPNYGYTF. The chain joins TRBV12-5 to TRBJ1-2; D remains ambiguous. In germline, CDR1 is LGHNT, CDR2 FRNRAP. The CDR3 extends over 15 amino acids. Using reference TRBV12-5 and TRBJ1-2 for the parts outside the CDR3, the full variable domain is DARVTQTPRHKVTEMGQEVTMRCQPILGHNTVFWYRQTMMQGLELLAYFRNRAPLDDSGMPKDRFSAEMPDATLATLKIQPSEPRDSAVYFCASGFPRTPNYGYTFGSGTRLTVV.

The J gene is TRBJ2-7, the V gene TRBV6-1; D uncertain. CDR1 and CDR2 (germline): MNHNS, SASEGT. CDR3 size: 12 residues. The germline V and J ends were trimmed by 2 bases and 7 bases, with 9 bases remaining between them. The CDR3 loop is CASSETQREQYF. In DNA, the CDR3 is TGTGCCAGCAGTGAAACCCAACGGGAGCAGTACTTC.

V gene TRBV10-3 combines with J gene TRBJ2-7; 14 bases are shared with TRBD2. Germline V lookup: CDR1 ENHRY, CDR2 SYGVKD. V gave up 6 bases and J gave up 0 bases; unmatched junction bases: 7. The CDR3 totals 17 residues. The CDR3 reads CAIRPGTSGRSSYEQYF. In DNA form, the CDR3 reads TGTGCCATCAGGCCCGGGACTAGCGGGAGAAGCTCCTACGAGCAGTACTTC.

The rearrangement links TRBV19 to TRBJ1-2; 12 bases fit TRBD1. The CDR3 extends over 17 amino acids. The germline CDR1 and CDR2 sequences are LNHDA and SQIVND (reference sequence). After removal of 4 bases from V and 1 base from J, the junction contained 7 bases not matched to a gene. CDR3 sequence: CASSTPGTGGGNYGYTF. The CDR3 DNA sequence: TGTGCCAGTAGTACCCCCGGGACAGGGGGCGGTAACTATGGCTACACCTTC.

Here the CDR3 DNA reads TGCGCCAGCAGTGACCTTACAGGCTACGAGCAGTACTTC. Translating gives CASSDLTGYEQYF. The chain is built from TRBV10-1 and TRBJ2-7; D may be TRBD1 (5 bases). The V and J ends lost 3 bases and 3 bases respectively, with 9 bases between them. In germline, CDR1 is WNHNN, CDR2 SYGVQD (reference sequence). The CDR3 covers 13 residues.

CDR3: CASSPGRGGVQYF. The CDR3 nucleotides are TGTGCCAGCAGCCCAGGGAGAGGGGGGGTGCAGTATTTT. The chain recombines TRBV6-1 with TRBJ2-3; D is perhaps TRBD2 (7 bases). This CDR3 has 13 residues. With 6 bases removed from V and 11 bases from J, the gap between germline ends came to 18 bases. Germline CDR1 and CDR2: MNHNS and SASEGT.

The chain recombines TRBV7-9 with TRBJ1-4; a possible D gene is TRBD1 (6 bases). Trimming cost V 2 bases and J 3 bases, with 10 bases left between them. The CDR3 totals 15 residues. CDR1 and CDR2 (germline): SEHNR, FQNEAQ (reference sequence). The CDR3 loop is CASSLIRGPNEKLFF. The CDR3, as DNA: TGTGCCAGCAGCTTAATCAGGGGACCTAATGAAAAACTGTTTTTT.